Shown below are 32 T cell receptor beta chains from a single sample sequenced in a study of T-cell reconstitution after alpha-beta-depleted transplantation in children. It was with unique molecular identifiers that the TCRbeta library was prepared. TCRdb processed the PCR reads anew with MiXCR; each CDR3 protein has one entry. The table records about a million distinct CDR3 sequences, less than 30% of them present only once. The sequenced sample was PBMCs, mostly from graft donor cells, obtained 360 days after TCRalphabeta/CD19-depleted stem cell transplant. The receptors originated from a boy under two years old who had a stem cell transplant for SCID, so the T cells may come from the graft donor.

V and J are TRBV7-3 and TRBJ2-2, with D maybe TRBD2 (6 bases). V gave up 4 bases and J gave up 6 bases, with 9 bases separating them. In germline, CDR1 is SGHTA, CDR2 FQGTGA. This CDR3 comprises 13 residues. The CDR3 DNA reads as TGTGCCAGCAGCTCTCTAGCGTCCGGGGAGCTGTTTTTT. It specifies CASSSLASGELFF.

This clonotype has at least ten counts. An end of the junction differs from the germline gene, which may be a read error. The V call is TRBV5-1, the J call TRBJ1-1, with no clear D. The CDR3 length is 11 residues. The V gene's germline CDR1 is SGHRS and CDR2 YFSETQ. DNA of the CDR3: TGTGCCAGCAGTTTGGCGGGCGAAGCTTTCTTT. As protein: CASSLAGEAFF.

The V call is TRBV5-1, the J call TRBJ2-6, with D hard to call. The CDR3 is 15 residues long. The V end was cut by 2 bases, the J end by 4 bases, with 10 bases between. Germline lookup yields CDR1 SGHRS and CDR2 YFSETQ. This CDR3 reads CASSFDGPGANVLTF. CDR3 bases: TGCGCCAGCAGCTTTGACGGACCCGGGGCCAACGTCCTGACTTTC.

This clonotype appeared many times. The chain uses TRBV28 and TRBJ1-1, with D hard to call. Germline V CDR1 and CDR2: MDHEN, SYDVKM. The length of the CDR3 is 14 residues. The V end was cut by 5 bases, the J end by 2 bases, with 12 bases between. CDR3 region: CASSPGAPNTEAFF. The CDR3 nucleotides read TGTGCCAGCAGTCCAGGAGCCCCCAACACTGAAGCTTTCTTT.

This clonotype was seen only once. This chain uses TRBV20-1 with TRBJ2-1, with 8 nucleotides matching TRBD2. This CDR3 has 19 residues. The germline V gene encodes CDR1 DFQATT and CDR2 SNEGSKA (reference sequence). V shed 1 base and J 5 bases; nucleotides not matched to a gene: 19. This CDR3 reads CSARVGVSFAGGQHNEQFF. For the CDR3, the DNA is TGCAGTGCTAGAGTGGGTGTTAGCTTTGCGGGGGGCCAACACAATGAGCAGTTCTTC.

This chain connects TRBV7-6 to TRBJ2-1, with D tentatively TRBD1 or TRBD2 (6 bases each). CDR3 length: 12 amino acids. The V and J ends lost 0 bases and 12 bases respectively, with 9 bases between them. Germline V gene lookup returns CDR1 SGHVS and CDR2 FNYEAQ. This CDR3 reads CASSLAEGGQFF. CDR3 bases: TGTGCCAGCAGCTTAGCCGAGGGGGGGCAGTTCTTC.

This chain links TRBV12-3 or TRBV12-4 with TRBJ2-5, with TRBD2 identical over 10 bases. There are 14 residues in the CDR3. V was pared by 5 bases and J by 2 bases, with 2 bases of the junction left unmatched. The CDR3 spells CASSTSGAQETQYF. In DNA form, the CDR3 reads TGTGCCAGCAGTACTAGCGGGGCGCAAGAGACCCAGTACTTC.

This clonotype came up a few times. CDR3 DNA: TGTGCCAGCAGCCTCACAGGGGTTAGCGACTATGGCTACACCTTC. Its protein product is CASSLTGVSDYGYTF. The J gene is TRBJ1-2, the V gene TRBV12-3 or TRBV12-4; 7 bases agree with TRBD1. The V and J ends lost 6 bases and 3 bases, in that order; junction bases with no gene match: 10. The CDR3 consists of 15 residues.

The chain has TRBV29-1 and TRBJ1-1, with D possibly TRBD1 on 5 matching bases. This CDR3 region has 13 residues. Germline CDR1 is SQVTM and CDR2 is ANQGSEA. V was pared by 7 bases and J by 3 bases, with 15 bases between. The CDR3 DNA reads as TGCAGCGCTGGATGGGGCGGGGACACTGAAGCTTTCTTT. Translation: CSAGWGGDTEAFF.

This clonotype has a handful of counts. In DNA, the CDR3 is TGCGCCAGCAGCTCGCCGAACTACGAGCAGTACTTC. Its translation: CASSSPNYEQYF. The chain combines TRBV5-1 with TRBJ2-7; no clear D gene. The CDR3 sequence is 12 residues long. Germline CDR1 reads SGHRS; CDR2 reads YFSETQ. V lost 3 bases and J lost 3, with 7 bases in between.

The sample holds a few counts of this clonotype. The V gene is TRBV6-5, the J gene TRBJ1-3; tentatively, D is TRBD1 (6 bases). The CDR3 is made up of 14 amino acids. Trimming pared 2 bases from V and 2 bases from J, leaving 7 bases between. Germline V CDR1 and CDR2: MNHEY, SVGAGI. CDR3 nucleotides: TGTGCCAGCAGTTACCGGACAGCTGGAAACACCATATATTTT. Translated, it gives CASSYRTAGNTIYF.

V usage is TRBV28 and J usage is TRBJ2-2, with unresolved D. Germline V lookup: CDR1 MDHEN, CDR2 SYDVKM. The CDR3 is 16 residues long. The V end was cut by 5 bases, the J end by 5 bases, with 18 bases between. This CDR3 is CASSVNQVGSTGELFF. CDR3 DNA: TGTGCCAGCAGTGTCAACCAGGTGGGAAGTACCGGGGAGCTGTTTTTT.

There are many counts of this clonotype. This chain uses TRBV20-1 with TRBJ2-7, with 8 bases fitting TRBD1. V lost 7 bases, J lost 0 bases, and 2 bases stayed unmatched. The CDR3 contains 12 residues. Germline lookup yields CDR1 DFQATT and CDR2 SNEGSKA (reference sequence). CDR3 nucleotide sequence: TGCAGTGGACAGGGGCCCTCCTACGAGCAGTACTTC. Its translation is CSGQGPSYEQYF.

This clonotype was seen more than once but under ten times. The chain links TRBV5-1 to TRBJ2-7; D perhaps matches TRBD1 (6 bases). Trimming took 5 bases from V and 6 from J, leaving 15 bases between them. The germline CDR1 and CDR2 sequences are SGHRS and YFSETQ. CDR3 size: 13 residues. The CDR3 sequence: CASRGDILSEQYF. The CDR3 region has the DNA TGCGCCAGCAGGGGGGACATCCTCAGCGAGCAGTACTTC.

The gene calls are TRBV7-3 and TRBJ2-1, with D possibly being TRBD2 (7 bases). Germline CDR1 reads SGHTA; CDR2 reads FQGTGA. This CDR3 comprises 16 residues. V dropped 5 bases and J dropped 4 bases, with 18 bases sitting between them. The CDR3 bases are TGTGCCAGCAGCCCCGTGGGGGGGGCCGCGTACAATGAGCAGTTCTTC. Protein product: CASSPVGGAAYNEQFF.

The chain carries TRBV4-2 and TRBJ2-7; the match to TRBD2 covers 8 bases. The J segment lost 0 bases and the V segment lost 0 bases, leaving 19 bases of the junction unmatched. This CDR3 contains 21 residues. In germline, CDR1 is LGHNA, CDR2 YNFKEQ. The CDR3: CASSQDLIGRGARLSSYEQYF. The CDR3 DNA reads TGTGCCAGCAGCCAAGATCTAATCGGGCGGGGGGCCCGGCTGAGCTCCTACGAGCAGTACTTC.

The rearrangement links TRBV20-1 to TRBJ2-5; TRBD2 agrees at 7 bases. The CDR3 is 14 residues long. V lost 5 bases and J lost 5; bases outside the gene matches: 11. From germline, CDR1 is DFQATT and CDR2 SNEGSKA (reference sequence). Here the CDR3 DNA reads TGCAGTGCTGGGCCCCTAGCGGCGGCGGAGACCCAGTACTTC. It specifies CSAGPLAAAETQYF.

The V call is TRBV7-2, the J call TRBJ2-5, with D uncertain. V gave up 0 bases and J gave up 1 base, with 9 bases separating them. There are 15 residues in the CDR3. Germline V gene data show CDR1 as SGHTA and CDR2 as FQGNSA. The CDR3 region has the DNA TGTGCCAGCAGCTTAGCAAATGGGCCCCAAGAGACCCAGTACTTC. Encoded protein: CASSLANGPQETQYF.

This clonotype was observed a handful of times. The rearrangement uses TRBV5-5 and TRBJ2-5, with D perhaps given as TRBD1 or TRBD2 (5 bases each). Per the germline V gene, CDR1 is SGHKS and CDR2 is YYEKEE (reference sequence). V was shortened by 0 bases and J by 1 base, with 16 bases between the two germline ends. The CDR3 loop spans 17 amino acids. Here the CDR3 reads CASSLAGPLNRQETQYF. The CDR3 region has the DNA TGTGCCAGCAGCTTGGCGGGACCGCTTAATCGCCAAGAGACCCAGTACTTC.

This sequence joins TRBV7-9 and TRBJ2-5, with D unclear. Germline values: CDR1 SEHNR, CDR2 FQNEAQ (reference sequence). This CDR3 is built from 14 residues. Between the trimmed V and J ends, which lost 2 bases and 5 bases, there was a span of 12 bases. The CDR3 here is CASSLIPSWETQYF. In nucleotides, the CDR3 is TGTGCCAGCAGCTTAATTCCTAGTTGGGAGACCCAGTACTTC.

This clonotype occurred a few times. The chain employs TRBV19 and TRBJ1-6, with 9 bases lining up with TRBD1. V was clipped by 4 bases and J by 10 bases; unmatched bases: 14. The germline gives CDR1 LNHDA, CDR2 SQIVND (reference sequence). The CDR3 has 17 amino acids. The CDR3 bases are TGTGCCAGTAGTAACCCGGGACAGGGATGGGGCGGCTCACCCCTCCACTTT. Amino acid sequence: CASSNPGQGWGGSPLHF.

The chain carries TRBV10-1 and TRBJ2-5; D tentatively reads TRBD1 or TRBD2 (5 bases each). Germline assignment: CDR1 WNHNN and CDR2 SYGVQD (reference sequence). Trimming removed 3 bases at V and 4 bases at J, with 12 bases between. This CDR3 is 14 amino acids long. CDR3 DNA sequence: TGCGCCAGCAGTGACTTCGGGGCAGTAGAGACCCAGTACTTC. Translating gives CASSDFGAVETQYF.

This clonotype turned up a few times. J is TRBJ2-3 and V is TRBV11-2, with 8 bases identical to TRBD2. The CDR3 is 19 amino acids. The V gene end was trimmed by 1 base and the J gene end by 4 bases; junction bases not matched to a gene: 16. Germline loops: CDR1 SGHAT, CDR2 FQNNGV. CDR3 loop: CASSLVGVQGLVRADTQYF. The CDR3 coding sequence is TGTGCCAGCAGCTTAGTAGGGGTTCAGGGACTAGTTCGTGCAGATACGCAGTATTTT.

CDR3 nucleotides: TGTGCCAGCAGTTGGGGACAGGGAGACGAAAAACTGTTTTTT. Translation gives CASSWGQGDEKLFF. The chain combines TRBV12-3 or TRBV12-4 with TRBJ1-4; TRBD1 matches 9 bases. J gave up 8 bases and V 4 bases, and 5 bases lay outside the gene matches. The CDR3 is made up of 14 amino acids.

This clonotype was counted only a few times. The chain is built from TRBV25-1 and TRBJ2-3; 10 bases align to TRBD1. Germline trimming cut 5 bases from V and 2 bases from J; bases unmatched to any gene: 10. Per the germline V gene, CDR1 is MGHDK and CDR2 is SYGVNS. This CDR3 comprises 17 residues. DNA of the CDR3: TGTGCCAGCAGTAACCGGGACAGGGGATCTTACACAGATACGCAGTATTTT. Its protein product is CASSNRDRGSYTDTQYF.

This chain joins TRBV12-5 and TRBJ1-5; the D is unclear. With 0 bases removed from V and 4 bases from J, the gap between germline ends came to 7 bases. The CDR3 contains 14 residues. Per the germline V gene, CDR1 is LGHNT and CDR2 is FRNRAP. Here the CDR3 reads CASGLVRGNQPQHF. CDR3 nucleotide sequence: TGTGCTAGTGGTTTGGTACGCGGTAATCAGCCCCAGCATTTT.

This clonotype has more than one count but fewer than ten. In DNA, the CDR3 is TGTGCCATCAGTACAGGGGGCCAGATCTCCTACGAGCAGTACTTC. As protein: CAISTGGQISYEQYF. The chain is built from TRBV10-3 and TRBJ2-7, with 9 positions matching TRBD1. The trim removed 5 bases at V and 0 bases at J, leaving 5 bases unmatched. Germline lookup yields CDR1 ENHRY and CDR2 SYGVKD. The CDR3 runs 15 residues.

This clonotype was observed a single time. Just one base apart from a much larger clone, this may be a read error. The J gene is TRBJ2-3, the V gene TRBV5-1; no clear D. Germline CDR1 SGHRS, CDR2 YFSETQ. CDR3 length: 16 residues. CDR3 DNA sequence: TGCGCCAGCAGCTTGGGGTCAGCAGCACTCGTGGATACGGAGTATTTT. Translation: CASSLGSAALVDTEYF.

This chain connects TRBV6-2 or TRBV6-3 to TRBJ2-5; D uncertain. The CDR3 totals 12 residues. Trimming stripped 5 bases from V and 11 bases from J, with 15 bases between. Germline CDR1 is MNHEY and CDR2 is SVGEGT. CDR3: CASSHRLLRQYF. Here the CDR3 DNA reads TGTGCCAGCAGTCACCGACTCTTACGACAGTACTTC.

The CDR3 here is CASSLTRDLGDTQYF. CDR3 in DNA: TGTGCCAGCAGTTTAACCCGGGATCTTGGAGATACGCAGTATTTT. This chain connects TRBV12-3 or TRBV12-4 to TRBJ2-3, with D possibly being TRBD2 (5 bases). The CDR3 extends over 15 amino acids. The V gene lost 2 bases and the J gene lost 5 bases, with 14 bases spanning the gap.

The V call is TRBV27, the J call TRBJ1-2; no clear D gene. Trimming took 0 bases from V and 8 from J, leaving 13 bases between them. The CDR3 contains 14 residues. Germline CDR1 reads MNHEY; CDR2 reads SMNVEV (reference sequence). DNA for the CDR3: TGTGCCAGCAGTTTATCAGGGCAGTCTAAAGGCTACACCTTC. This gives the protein CASSLSGQSKGYTF.

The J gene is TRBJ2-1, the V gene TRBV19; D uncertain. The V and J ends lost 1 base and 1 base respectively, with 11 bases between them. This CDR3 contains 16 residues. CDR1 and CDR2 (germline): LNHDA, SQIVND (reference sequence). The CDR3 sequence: CASSIVGLGSYNEQFF. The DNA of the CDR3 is TGTGCCAGTAGTATAGTGGGCCTCGGATCCTACAATGAGCAGTTCTTC.